The text below deals with one TCR beta chain. Antigen unknown. These data are taken from a study of cytomegalovirus exposure and HLA in healthy donors. Study-level background: One earlier analysis, a look at roughly 170 million T cells, found about 110 million unique TCR beta sequences.

Study outcomes and limitations: Within the data, a cluster of highly shared sequence variants was likely a sequencing artifact.

CDR3 length equals 15 residues. The V segment lost 0 bases and the J segment 5 bases; nucleotides outside the gene matches: 3. CDR1 and CDR2 from the germline V gene are SGHDT and YYEEEE. In the PCR, 60 Vbeta and 13 Jbeta primers were used. TCRdb's table, derived via immunoSEQ multiplex PCR, lists solely in-frame clones and lacks some. This repertoire includes about 88,000 clones. The sequenced material came from PBMCs. The clonotype comes from a girl aged 10 to 17 in good health and CMV-seropositive. This rearrangement joins TRBV5-6 to TRBJ2-2; 8 positions match TRBD2. In DNA, the CDR3 is TGTGCCAGCAGCTTGGGCCCGGGGGGGACCGGGGAGCTGTTTTTT. Amino acids: CASSLGPGGTGELFF.